The entry below gives a single TCR beta chain sequence along with its context. Its antigen is currently unknown. This CDR3 contains 13 residues. Trimming removed 4 bases from V and 8 bases from J, with 14 bases in between. Germline-derived CDR1 and CDR2 are SEHNR and FQNEAQ (reference sequence). Peripheral blood and lesional scalp punch biopsies were taken from alopecia areata patients. cDNA prepared by RNA extraction and subsequent reverse transcription served as the template for sequencing. Libraries were prepared by immunoSEQ multiplex PCR; TCRdb keeps only in-frame clonotypes and omits some of them. The data hold approximately 150,000 clones, with roughly 66% observed a single time. The record originates from a study of CD8+ T cells in alopecia areata. Study-wide points: Sequencing of scalp samples also captures resident alphabeta T cells of normal skin. Among patients, TCR sharing was less clear than in mice, a difference possibly due in part to HLA diversity in the patient population.

The material was CD8+ T cells sorted from blood, obtained at week 0. This sequence joins TRBV7-9 and TRBJ1-2; no firm D call. This clonotype was obtained from a human donor with alopecia areata. DNA of the CDR3: TGTGCCAGCAGCTCCCCGAGGTCAGGAGGCTACACCTTC. Its protein is CASSSPRSGGYTF.